This TCR beta chain stems from a study of CD8+ T cells in alopecia areata. RNA, once extracted, was reverse transcribed into cDNA for use as the sequencing template. The repertoire was sequenced with immunoSEQ multiplex PCR; TCRdb's copy has only in-frame clones and lacks some. Of 110,000 or so clones listed, 55% to 80% are singletons. Using a FACSAria, the CD4+ and CD8+ T cells were sorted from the PBMCs. Study observations and caveats: Unlike in mice, where it was clearer, TCR sharing across patients was less clear, possibly HLA-related. Greater clonality was observed in lesional scalp samples, especially alopecia totalis/universalis, versus normal scalp.

This clone was recorded only once. Its antigen remains unknown. V lost 2 bases and J lost 10, with 19 bases in between. The CDR3 runs to 16 residues. Germline CDR1 and CDR2: SGDLS and YYNGEE. This TCR derives from a human donor in good health. This rearrangement joins TRBV9 to TRBJ1-6; D remains unclear. Sequencing was done on a sample of CD4+ T cells sorted from blood. The CDR3 region has the DNA TGTGCCAGCAGCGTCGGGGAGGCAGGTCGAGGATCACCCCTCCACTTT. Protein sequence: CASSVGEAGRGSPLHF.